Below, 6 T cell receptor beta chains from the same sample are listed, as sequenced in a study of T cells in Graves' hyperthyroidism and ophthalmopathy. Amplification targeted TCR beta CDR3 regions from RNA transcripts. TCR CDR3 underwent first-round RT-PCR with the HTBI primer set. TCRdb passed the multiplex PCR reads through MiXCR, listing each CDR3 protein once. The data contain hundreds of thousands of distinct CDR3 sequences, about a sixth of them singletons. Sequenced material: blood. The receptor source for this set is a woman aged 40-49 years with Graves' ophthalmopathy.

In the case of this clonotype: A clone one base away is much larger, so this may be a read error. This rearrangement joins TRBV2 to TRBJ1-6; D is unclear. From germline, CDR1 is SNHLY and CDR2 FYNNEI. V shed 3 bases and J shed 6 bases, with 6 bases lying between them. The CDR3 is made up of 13 amino acids. The DNA of the CDR3 is TGTGCCAGCAGTGACATAGCTAATTCACCCCTCCACTTT. This translates into CASSDIANSPLHF.

The V gene is TRBV28, the J gene TRBJ1-4; TRBD1 matches at 7 bases. This CDR3 has 15 residues. The germline CDR1 and CDR2 sequences are MDHEN and SYDVKM. Trimming at V came to 10 bases and at J to 5 bases, leaving 13 bases not matched to a gene. Here the CDR3 DNA reads TGTGCCAACAGCTCGTACGGGACAGTCAATGAAAAACTGTTTTTT. It translates to CANSSYGTVNEKLFF. Combining the CDR3 with reference TRBV28 and TRBJ1-4 gives the whole variable domain DVKVTQSSRYLVKRTGEKVFLECVQDMDHENMFWYRQDPGLGLRLIYFSYDVKMKEKGDIPEGYSVSREKKERFSLILESASTNQTSMYLCANSSYGTVNEKLFFGSGTQLSVL.

The rearrangement links TRBV7-6 to TRBJ2-6; 8 positions agree with TRBD1. The junction had 9 bases not matched to a gene; V was cut back by 4 bases and J by 1 base. There are 18 residues in the CDR3. Germline CDR1 SGHVS, CDR2 FNYEAQ. As DNA, the CDR3 is TGTGCCAGCAGCTCATTCGGGACAGGACCTTCTGGGGCCAACGTCCTGACTTTC. This sequence encodes CASSSFGTGPSGANVLTF.

This clonotype was seen ten or more times. The chain couples TRBV4-2 to TRBJ2-3; D is perhaps TRBD2 (6 bases). The CDR3 consists of 17 residues. The germline V gene has CDR1 LGHNA and CDR2 YNFKEQ. V lost 4 bases and J 0 bases, leaving 17 bases between the germline ends. The CDR3 DNA sequence: TGTGCCAGCAGCCCAACCACACTAGCCGCTAGCACAGATACGCAGTATTTT. It yields the protein CASSPTTLAASTDTQYF.

The J gene is TRBJ2-3, the V gene TRBV5-1; weak D call: TRBD2 (7 bases). Germline CDR1 is SGHRS and CDR2 is YFSETQ. The CDR3 runs to 16 residues. The V end was cut by 5 bases, the J end by 3 bases, with 19 bases between. The CDR3 protein is CASSPFFRGGTDTQYF. DNA for the CDR3: TGCGCCAGCAGTCCATTTTTCAGGGGAGGGACAGATACGCAGTATTTT.

The chain employs TRBV10-2 and TRBJ2-5; D is uncertain. The CDR3 has 14 residues. V was shortened by 2 bases and J by 1 base, with 8 bases between the two germline ends. Looked up from germline, CDR1 is WSHSY and CDR2 is SAAADI. CDR3 nucleotide sequence: TGCGCCAGCAGTGAGAGGAACACCCAAGAGACCCAGTACTTC. The encoded protein is CASSERNTQETQYF.